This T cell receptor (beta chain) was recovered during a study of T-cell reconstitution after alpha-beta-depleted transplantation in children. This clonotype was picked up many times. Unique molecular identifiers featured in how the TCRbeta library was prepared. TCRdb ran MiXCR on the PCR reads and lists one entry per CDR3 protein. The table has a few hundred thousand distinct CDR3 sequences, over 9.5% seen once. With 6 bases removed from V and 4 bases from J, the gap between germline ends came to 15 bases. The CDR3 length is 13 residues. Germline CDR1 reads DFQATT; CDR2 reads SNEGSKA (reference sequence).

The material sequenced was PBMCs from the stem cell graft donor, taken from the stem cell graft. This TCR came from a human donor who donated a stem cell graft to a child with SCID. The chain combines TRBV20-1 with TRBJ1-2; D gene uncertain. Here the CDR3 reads CSAHPGSFYGYTF. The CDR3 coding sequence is TGCAGTGCCCACCCGGGCAGCTTCTATGGCTACACCTTC.